This TCR beta chain was identified during a study of cytomegalovirus exposure and HLA in healthy donors. Study observations and caveats: For most subjects, TCR beta sequences were reported to predict HLA-A and HLA-B alleles with accuracy. With later analysis, a missense DCLRE1C variant became linked to TCR beta V- and J-gene trimming. Under in vitro conditions, a few CMV-associated chains were confirmed as specific for CMV antigens.

Points on this clone: Its antigen remains unknown.

The study ran its PCR with 60 Vbeta and 13 Jbeta primers. Original analysis: Later reanalysis found roughly 80 million unique TCR beta chains, roughly 10 million of them shared. The table came from immunoSEQ multiplex PCR; TCRdb's copy has only in-frame clones and leaves some out. From that table come the V and J calls and clone size; the DNA was used to work out D and trimming. The sample consists of approximately 120,000 clones, roughly 80% of them appearing once. CDR3 length equals 15 residues. Germline CDR1 MNHEY, CDR2 SMNVEV (reference sequence). The rearrangement uses TRBV27 and TRBJ2-3; 9 nucleotides agree with TRBD2. The clonotype was recovered from a young man in good health and CMV-seropositive. Sample: PBMCs. The CDR3 protein is CAIKAGGPSTDTQYF. The CDR3 coding sequence is TGTGCTATCAAGGCGGGGGGGCCGAGCACAGATACGCAGTATTTT.